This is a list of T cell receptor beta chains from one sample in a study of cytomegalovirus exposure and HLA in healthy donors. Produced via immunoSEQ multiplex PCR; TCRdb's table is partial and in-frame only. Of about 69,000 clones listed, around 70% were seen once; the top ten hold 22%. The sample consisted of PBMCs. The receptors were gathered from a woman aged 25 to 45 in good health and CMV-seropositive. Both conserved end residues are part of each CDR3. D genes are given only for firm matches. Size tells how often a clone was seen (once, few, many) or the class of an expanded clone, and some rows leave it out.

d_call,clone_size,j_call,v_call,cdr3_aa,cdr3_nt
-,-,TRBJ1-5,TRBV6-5,CATRGGSNQPQHF,TGTGCCACCAGGGGAGGAAGCAATCAGCCCCAGCATTTT
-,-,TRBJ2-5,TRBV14,CASSQDRAGASSQETQYF,TGTGCCAGCAGCCAAGATAGGGCGGGGGCCAGCTCACAAGAGACCCAGTACTTC
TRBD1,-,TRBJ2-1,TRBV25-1,CASSEGDRGEQFF,TGTGCCAGCAGTGAGGGGGACAGGGGTGAGCAGTTCTTC
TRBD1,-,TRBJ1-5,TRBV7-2,CASRLGQGQPQHF,TGTGCCAGCAGACTCGGACAGGGCCAGCCCCAGCATTTT
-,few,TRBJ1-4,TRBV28,CASSRGSATNEKLFF,TGTGCCAGCAGCCGGGGGAGTGCAACTAATGAAAAACTGTTTTTT
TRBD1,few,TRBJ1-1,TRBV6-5,CASSPRDSEAFF,TGTGCCAGCAGTCCCAGGGACAGCGAAGCTTTCTTT
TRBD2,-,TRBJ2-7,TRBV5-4,CASTLAGGKYEQYF,TGTGCCAGCACGTTAGCGGGAGGCAAGTACGAGCAGTACTTC
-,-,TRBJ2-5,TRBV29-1,CSASGGDPSETQYF,TGCAGCGCCTCTGGCGGGGACCCCTCAGAGACCCAGTACTTC
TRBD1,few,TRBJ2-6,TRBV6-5,CASRSQGPGANVLTF,TGTGCCAGCAGATCACAGGGGCCCGGGGCCAACGTCCTGACTTTC
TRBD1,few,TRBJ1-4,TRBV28,CASSFGQGFRNEKLFF,TGTGCCAGCAGTTTCGGACAGGGTTTTCGGAATGAAAAACTGTTTTTT
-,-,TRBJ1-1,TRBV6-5,CASATQMNTEAFF,TGTGCCAGCGCCACCCAGATGAACACTGAAGCTTTCTTT
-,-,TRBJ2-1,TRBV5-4,CASSRDFQQFF,TGTGCCAGCAGCCGGGACTTCCAGCAGTTCTTC
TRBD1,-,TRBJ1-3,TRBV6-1,CASSEGQGASGNTIYF,TGTGCCAGCAGTGAAGGACAGGGGGCTTCTGGAAACACCATATATTTT
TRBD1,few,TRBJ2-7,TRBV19,CASRRTGDPSYEQYF,TGTGCCAGTAGACGAACAGGGGACCCCTCCTACGAGCAGTACTTC
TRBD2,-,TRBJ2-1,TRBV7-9,CASSLGGTSGSNEQFF,TGTGCCAGCAGCTTGGGCGGGACTAGCGGGTCCAATGAGCAGTTCTTC
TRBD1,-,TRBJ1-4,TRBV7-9,CASSLGWTGNEKLFF,TGTGCCAGCAGCTTGGGTTGGACAGGGAATGAAAAACTGTTTTTT
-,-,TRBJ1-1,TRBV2,CATPLRGKLVTEAFF,TGTGCCACCCCCCTCCGGGGGAAGCTGGTCACTGAAGCTTTCTTT
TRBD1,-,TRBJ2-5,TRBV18,CASSPKGGGETQYF,TGTGCCAGCTCACCGAAAGGGGGCGGAGAGACCCAGTACTTC
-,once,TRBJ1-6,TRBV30,CAWSAYGLRTGDSPLHF,TGTGCCTGGAGTGCCTATGGGCTCCGAACCGGGGATTCACCCCTCCACTTT
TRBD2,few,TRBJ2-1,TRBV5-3,CARSSSTSGSSYNEQFF,TGTGCCAGAAGCTCCTCGACTAGCGGGAGCTCCTACAATGAGCAGTTCTTC
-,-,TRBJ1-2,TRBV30,CAWRSQPGLGYTF,TGTGCCTGGAGATCCCAGCCCGGACTTGGCTACACCTTC
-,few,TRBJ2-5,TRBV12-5,CASGLGNVGTAKETQYF,TGTGCTAGTGGTCTTGGTAATGTCGGGACTGCCAAAGAGACCCAGTACTTC
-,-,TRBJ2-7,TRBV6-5,CASRGGMGEQYF,TGTGCCAGCCGTGGGGGGATGGGCGAGCAGTACTTC
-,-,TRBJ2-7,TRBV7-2,CASSPRAGAYEQYF,TGTGCCAGCAGCCCCCGGGCAGGGGCCTACGAGCAGTACTTC
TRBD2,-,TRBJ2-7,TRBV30,CAWSLTGRLWNSGTYEQYF,TGTGCCTGGAGTCTTACAGGGAGGTTGTGGAATAGCGGGACCTACGAGCAGTACTTC
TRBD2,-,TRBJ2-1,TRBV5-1,CASSPGLATNEQFF,TGCGCCAGCAGCCCGGGACTAGCGACCAATGAGCAGTTCTTC
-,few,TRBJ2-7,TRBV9,CASSVNPGYEQYF,TGTGCCAGCAGCGTAAATCCAGGGTACGAGCAGTACTTC
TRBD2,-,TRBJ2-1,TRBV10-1,CASRGLAGDIYGEQFF,TGCGCCAGCAGAGGACTAGCGGGAGATATCTACGGTGAGCAGTTCTTC
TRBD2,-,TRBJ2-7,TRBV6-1,CASSGAGGVYEQYF,TGTGCCAGCAGTGGAGCGGGAGGGGTTTACGAGCAGTACTTC